Below are 5 T cell receptor beta chains sequenced from a single sample in a study of T cells after yellow fever vaccination (dated by TCRdb to the late 2010s). Receptors were amplified or captured by 5' RACE. TCRdb names Illumina NovaSeq 6000 as the instrument used. Starting from the raw public reads, TCRdb applied fastp trimming at Q25, assembled clones with MiXCR and retained in-frame beta chains. Rows are combined by CDR3 protein, so each entry shows the most common genes and DNA. The sample contains a few hundred thousand distinct CDR3 sequences, 8.7% of them found a single time. Of the sample, around 3.5% is held by the ten largest clones. Per the publication, the treatment or condition label means: live attenuated yellow fever vaccine strain. Sequencing was performed on CD4+ T cells sorted from PBMCs, taken 5 days after the yellow fever booster vaccination. All receptors come from a man between 18 and 35 years old who received the YFV17D yellow fever vaccine.

This sequence joins TRBV12-3 or TRBV12-4 and TRBJ1-1; D is uncertain. V lost 3 bases to trimming and J lost 3 bases, with 14 bases between them. This CDR3 comprises 15 residues. The CDR3: CASSLEDGRDTEAFF. Written as DNA, the CDR3 is TGTGCCAGCAGTTTGGAGGACGGTCGGGACACTGAAGCTTTCTTT.

The genes are TRBV11-2 and TRBJ2-5, with D hard to call. Trimming stripped 4 bases from V and 5 bases from J, with 8 bases between. Germline V gives CDR1 SGHAT, CDR2 FQNNGV. The CDR3 is 12 amino acids. The CDR3 bases are TGTGCCAGCAGCTCGAACCCGGAGACCCAGTACTTC. Translated, it gives CASSSNPETQYF.

The V call is TRBV19, the J call TRBJ2-2; no firm D call. Per the germline V gene, CDR1 is LNHDA and CDR2 is SQIVND (reference sequence). The CDR3 length is 14 residues. Trimming pared 6 bases from V and 1 base from J, leaving 9 bases between. The DNA for the CDR3 is TGTGCCAGTAGGACCGATTGGAACACCGGGGAGCTGTTTTTT. Translated: CASRTDWNTGELFF.

This clonotype appeared a few times. The V gene is TRBV15, the J gene TRBJ2-2; either TRBD1 or TRBD2 may supply D (5 bases each). CDR3 length equals 15 residues. V lost 0 bases to trimming and J lost 4 bases, with 9 bases between them. The germline V gene encodes CDR1 LNHNV and CDR2 YYDKDF (reference sequence). The CDR3 here is CATSRDQGPTGELFF. The CDR3 DNA reads as TGTGCCACCAGCAGAGATCAGGGACCCACCGGGGAGCTGTTTTTT.

J is TRBJ2-3 and V is TRBV27, with D perhaps matching TRBD1 (5 bases). V lost 3 bases to trimming and J lost 2 bases, with 12 bases between them. The CDR3 consists of 15 residues. Germline CDR1 MNHEY, CDR2 SMNVEV (reference sequence). CDR3 region: CASSLKGVTTDTQYF. As DNA, the CDR3 is TGTGCCAGCAGTTTGAAAGGGGTTACCACAGATACGCAGTATTTT.